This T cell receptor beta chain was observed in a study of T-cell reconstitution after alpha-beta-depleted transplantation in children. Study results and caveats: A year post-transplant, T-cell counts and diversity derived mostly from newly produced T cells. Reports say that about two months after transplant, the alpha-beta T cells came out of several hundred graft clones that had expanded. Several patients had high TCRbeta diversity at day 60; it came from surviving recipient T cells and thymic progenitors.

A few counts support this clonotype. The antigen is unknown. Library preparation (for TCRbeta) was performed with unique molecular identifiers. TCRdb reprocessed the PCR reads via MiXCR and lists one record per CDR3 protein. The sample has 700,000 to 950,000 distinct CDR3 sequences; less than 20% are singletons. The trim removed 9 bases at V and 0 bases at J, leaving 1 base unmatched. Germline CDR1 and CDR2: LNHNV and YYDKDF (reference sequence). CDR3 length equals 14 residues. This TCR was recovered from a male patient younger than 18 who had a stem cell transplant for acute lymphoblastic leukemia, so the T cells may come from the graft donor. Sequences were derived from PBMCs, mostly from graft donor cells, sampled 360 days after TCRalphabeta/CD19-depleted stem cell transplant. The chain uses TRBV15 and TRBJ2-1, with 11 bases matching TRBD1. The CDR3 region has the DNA TGTGCCACGGGGACAGGGGGCTCCTACAATGAGCAGTTCTTC. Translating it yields CATGTGGSYNEQFF.